This record covers a single T cell receptor (beta chain). The antigen is not known. Ophthalmopathy patients had moderate-to-severe active disease, CAS ≥3, NOSPECS ≥4, and disease duration under 3 months. This record belongs to a study of T cells in Graves' hyperthyroidism and ophthalmopathy. Study information: Once the initial diagnosis was made, peripheral blood was obtained before any treatment.

The investigators amplified TCR beta CDR3 regions from RNA transcripts. First-round RT-PCR targeting the TCR CDR3 was performed with the HTBI primer set. Each CDR3 protein is one row after TCRdb ran MiXCR on the multiplex PCR reads. The sample holds hundreds of thousands of distinct CDR3 sequences; less than 25% are singletons and the top ten take roughly 30%. General study points: Appearing also in blood were most of the thyroid clonotypes expanded above 0.001. Ophthalmopathy and stable hyperthyroidism were separated by a 13 V-J model.

Sequenced input: blood. The source is a man aged 25-40 years with Graves' ophthalmopathy.

The CDR3, as DNA: TGTGCCAGCAGCGCGCAGCCGGGACTAGTGGGCAATGAGCAGTTCTTC. It is translated as CASSAQPGLVGNEQFF. The chain has TRBV14 and TRBJ2-1, with 8 bases aligning to TRBD2. The CDR3 spans 16 residues. With 5 bases clipped from V and 6 bases from J, the junction kept 12 bases outside the gene matches. From germline, CDR1 is SGHDN and CDR2 FVKESK.